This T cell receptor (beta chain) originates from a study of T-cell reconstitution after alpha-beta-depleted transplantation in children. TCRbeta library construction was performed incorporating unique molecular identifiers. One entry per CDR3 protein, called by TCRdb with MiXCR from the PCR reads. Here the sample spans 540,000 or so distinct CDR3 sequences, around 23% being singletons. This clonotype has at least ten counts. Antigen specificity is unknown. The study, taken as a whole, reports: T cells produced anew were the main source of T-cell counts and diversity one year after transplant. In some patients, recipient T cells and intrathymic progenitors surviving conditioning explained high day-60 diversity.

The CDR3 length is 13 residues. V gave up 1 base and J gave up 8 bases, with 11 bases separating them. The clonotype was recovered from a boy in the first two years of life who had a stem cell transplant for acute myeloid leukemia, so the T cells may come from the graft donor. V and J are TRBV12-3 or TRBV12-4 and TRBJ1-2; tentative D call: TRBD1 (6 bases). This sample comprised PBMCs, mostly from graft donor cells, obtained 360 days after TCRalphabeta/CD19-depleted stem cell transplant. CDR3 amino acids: CASSLDRVRGYTF. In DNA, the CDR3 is TGTGCCAGCAGTTTAGACAGGGTGAGAGGCTACACCTTC.